This TCR beta chain derives from a study of cytomegalovirus exposure and HLA in healthy donors. The CDR3 extends over 11 amino acids. Germline values: CDR1 SGHTA, CDR2 FQGNSA. The V end was cut by 4 bases, the J end by 7 bases, with 8 bases between. General observations from the study: Analysis performed later showed TCR beta chains linked to HLA being more clonally expanded than equally common others.

A remark on this clone: Its antigen is undetermined.

It was with 60 Vbeta and 13 Jbeta primers that the PCR ran. Profiling relied on immunoSEQ multiplex PCR, and the TCRdb table lists in-frame clones only, not all of them. The sample shows 130,000 or so clones, roughly 78% of them seen only once. The chain couples TRBV7-2 to TRBJ2-7; no reliable D call. Sequenced sample: PBMCs. The TCR sequence derives from a middle-aged man in good health and CMV-seropositive. Here the CDR3 DNA reads TGTGCCAGCAGCTCGACGCGGGAGCAGTACTTC. Translating it yields CASSSTREQYF.